This T cell receptor beta chain was sequenced for a study of control samples from healthy donors and cancer patients. The protocol was immunoSEQ multiplex PCR, while the TCRdb copy is restricted to in-frame clones and leaves out a portion. Here the sample spans approximately 92,000 clones, more than 80% being singletons. The sample was blood. The clonotype comes from a woman aged 30 to 39 in good health.

CDR3 nucleotides: TGTGCCAGCAGCTCCGACGGGAGCTCTGGAAACACCATATATTTT. This encodes CASSSDGSSGNTIYF. The rearrangement uses TRBV11-3 and TRBJ1-3; no clear D gene. CDR3 length equals 15 residues. The germline V gene encodes CDR1 SGHNT and CDR2 YENEEA. Trimming took off 4 bases at V and 0 bases at J, with 10 bases between the two ends.